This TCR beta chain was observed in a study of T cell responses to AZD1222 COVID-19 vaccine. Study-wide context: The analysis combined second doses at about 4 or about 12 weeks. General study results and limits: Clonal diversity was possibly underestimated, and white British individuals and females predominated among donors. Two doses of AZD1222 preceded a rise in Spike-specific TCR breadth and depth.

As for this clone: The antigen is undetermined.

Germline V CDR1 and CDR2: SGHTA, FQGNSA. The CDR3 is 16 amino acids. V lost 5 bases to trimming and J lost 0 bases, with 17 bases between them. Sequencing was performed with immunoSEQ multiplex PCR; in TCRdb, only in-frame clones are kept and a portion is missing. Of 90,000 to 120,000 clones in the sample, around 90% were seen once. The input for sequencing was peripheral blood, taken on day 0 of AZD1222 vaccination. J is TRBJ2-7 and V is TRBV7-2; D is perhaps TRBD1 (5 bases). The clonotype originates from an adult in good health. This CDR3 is CASSPWGGVPSYEQYF. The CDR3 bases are TGTGCCAGCAGCCCCTGGGGCGGAGTTCCCTCCTACGAGCAGTACTTC.